The next 8 T cell receptor beta chains were all read from a single sample in a study of cytomegalovirus exposure and HLA in healthy donors. It was with 60 Vbeta and 13 Jbeta primers that the PCR ran. TCRdb's table, derived via immunoSEQ multiplex PCR, lists solely in-frame clones and lacks some. Among some 140,000 clones listed, 65% to 80% were seen once. The sample comprised PBMCs. The origin of the receptors is a male donor in good health and CMV-seropositive.

Concerning this clone: One end of the junction does not line up with germline, which may come from a read error. The genes are TRBV7-7 and TRBJ2-5, with TRBD1 identical over 11 bases. The CDR3 has 15 amino acids. The germline CDR1 and CDR2 sequences are SSHAT and FNYEAQ (reference sequence). The CDR3 nucleotides are TGTGCTAGCAGCTTCGGGACAGGGGGGGAAGAGACCCAGTACTTC. Translating it yields CASSFGTGGEETQYF.

The chain recombines TRBV6-1 with TRBJ2-5; the match to TRBD1 covers 9 bases. The J call may be faulty, since TRBJ2-7 better matches the DNA end. There are 15 residues in the CDR3. From germline, CDR1 is MNHNS and CDR2 SASEGT. Here the CDR3 DNA reads TGTGCCAGCAGTGAACCGGGACAGGGTAGGGGCGAGCAGTACTTC. Its translation: CASSEPGQGRGEQYF.

V is TRBV28 and J is TRBJ2-6; 10 bases are a match to TRBD1. The CDR3 consists of 16 residues. The junction had 1 base not matched to a gene; V was cut back by 5 bases and J by 0 bases. Germline V lookup: CDR1 MDHEN, CDR2 SYDVKM. CDR3 region: CASSRTGGSGANVLTF. DNA for the CDR3: TGTGCCAGCAGTCGGACAGGGGGCTCTGGGGCCAACGTCCTGACTTTC.

The gene calls are TRBV7-3 and TRBJ2-5; 8 bases are a match to TRBD2. The CDR3 is made up of 16 amino acids. With 1 base clipped from V and 5 bases from J, the junction kept 9 bases outside the gene matches. CDR1 is SGHTA, CDR2 FQGTGA, per germline. The CDR3 sequence: CASSLNGGGLVETQYF. CDR3 nucleotides: TGTGCCAGCAGCTTAAACGGGGGGGGGCTAGTCGAGACCCAGTACTTC.

V is TRBV27 and J is TRBJ2-7, with 7 bases that match TRBD2. The CDR3 is 22 residues long. CDR1 is MNHEY, CDR2 SMNVEV, per germline (reference sequence). J lost 3 bases, V lost 2 bases, and 28 bases had no gene match. The CDR3: CASSLIGSGGVFRGTTRYEQYF. The CDR3 nucleotides are TGTGCCAGCAGTTTAATAGGATCGGGCGGAGTATTCCGCGGGACTACCCGCTACGAGCAGTACTTC.

The rearrangement uses TRBV7-9 and TRBJ2-1; the match to TRBD1 covers 9 bases. The trim removed 4 bases at V and 6 bases at J, leaving 10 bases unmatched. CDR1 is SEHNR, CDR2 FQNEAQ, per germline (reference sequence). There are 16 residues in the CDR3. The CDR3 spells CASSSDSQTGGNEQFF. The CDR3 region has the DNA TGTGCCAGCAGCTCAGATAGTCAGACAGGGGGCAATGAGCAGTTCTTC.

The chain has TRBV5-1 and TRBJ1-2; D is perhaps TRBD1 (6 bases). Germline-derived CDR1 and CDR2 are SGHRS and YFSETQ. There are 16 residues in the CDR3. V dropped 0 bases and J dropped 2 bases, with 14 bases sitting between them. The CDR3 loop reads CASSLEGGGRNYGYTF. CDR3 DNA sequence: TGCGCCAGCAGCTTGGAAGGGGGGGGGCGAAACTATGGCTACACCTTC.

The chain recombines TRBV29-1 with TRBJ2-5, with 12 nucleotides matching TRBD2. V lost 6 bases and J lost 5; bases outside the gene matches: 7. Germline CDR1 and CDR2: SQVTM and ANQGSEA. This CDR3 is 14 amino acids long. Written as DNA, the CDR3 is TGCAGCGTAGTACTAGCGGGGGGCTGGGAGACCCAGTACTTC. Protein: CSVVLAGGWETQYF.